A selection of T cell receptor beta chains follows, all from one sample in a study of shared clonotypes between healthy human individuals. This table comes from immunoSEQ multiplex PCR, and its TCRdb copy is limited to in-frame clones, with some not included. The sample shows some 1,900,000 clones, about 95% of them seen only once. The sequenced material came from naive CD8+ T cells sorted from blood. All receptors derive from a man younger than 30 in good health. Both conserved end residues are part of each CDR3. D genes are given only for firm matches. The size field is filled for only some rows; it gives once, few, many or a size class.

clone_size j_call d_call v_call cdr3_aa cdr3_nt
once TRBJ2-5 - TRBV7-9 CASSLPRTEASETQYF TGTGCCAGCAGCTTACCCCGAACAGAAGCTTCGGAGACCCAGTACTTC
- TRBJ1-1 - TRBV19 CASSSNGNTEAFF TGTGCCAGTAGTTCTAATGGGAACACTGAAGCTTTCTTT
once TRBJ1-2 - TRBV2 CASSEGRNNYGYTF TGTGCCAGCAGTGAAGGGCGGAATAACTATGGCTACACCTTC
- TRBJ2-7 TRBD1 TRBV28 CASSRPPGTGGFFVSYEQYF TGTGCCAGCAGTCGGCCCCCCGGGACAGGGGGCTTCTTTGTCTCCTACGAGCAGTACTTC
- TRBJ2-1 - TRBV4-3 CASSQELLVGGSSYNEQFF TGCGCCAGCAGCCAAGAACTTCTCGTGGGAGGAAGCTCCTACAATGAGCAGTTCTTC
- TRBJ1-4 - TRBV11-2 CASSLVNEKLFF TGTGCCAGCAGCTTAGTGAATGAAAAACTGTTTTTT
- TRBJ1-1 TRBD1 TRBV7-9 CASSSRPGQVGNTEAFF TGTGCCAGCAGCTCCAGACCGGGACAGGTAGGGAACACTGAAGCTTTCTTT
- TRBJ2-1 TRBD1 TRBV5-1 CASSLDRGGLNEQFF TGCGCCAGCAGCTTGGACAGGGGCGGGCTCAATGAGCAGTTCTTC
- TRBJ1-6 - TRBV7-9 CASSLYGGGAQNSPLHF TGTGCCAGCAGCTTATACGGAGGGGGAGCTCAAAATTCACCCCTCCACTTT
- TRBJ2-7 - TRBV14 CASSQDRNQDYEQYF TGTGCCAGCAGCCAAGATAGGAATCAGGATTACGAGCAGTACTTC
- TRBJ1-1 TRBD1 TRBV19 CASSSDRARTEAFF TGTGCCAGTAGTTCGGACAGGGCAAGGACTGAAGCTTTCTTT
- TRBJ2-2 - TRBV21-1 CASSTGPPRTGELFF TGTGCCAGCAGCACCGGACCCCCGAGGACCGGGGAGCTGTTTTTT
- TRBJ1-1 - TRBV5-4 CASSLAGVGFTEAFF TGTGCCAGCAGCCTGGCCGGGGTGGGATTCACTGAAGCTTTCTTT
- TRBJ2-5 - TRBV5-6 CASSLVGAQETQYF TGTGCCAGCAGCTTGGTTGGAGCCCAAGAGACCCAGTACTTC
- TRBJ1-2 TRBD1 TRBV5-1 CASSSLQGARYGYTF TGCGCCAGCAGCTCGTTACAGGGGGCGCGATATGGCTACACCTTC
- TRBJ1-6 - TRBV28 CASIAGEGVPLHF TGTGCCAGCATCGCCGGGGAGGGTGTTCCCCTCCACTTT
- TRBJ2-7 - TRBV4-3 CASSQDLGGEAYEQYF TGCGCCAGCAGCCAAGATCTAGGGGGGGAGGCCTACGAGCAGTACTTC
- TRBJ2-5 - TRBV7-9 CASSLVLVRGETQYF TGTGCCAGCAGCTTAGTCTTGGTGAGGGGAGAGACCCAGTACTTC
- TRBJ2-4 - TRBV4-1 CASSQGVAGLAKNIQYF TGCGCCAGCAGCCAAGGGGTCGCAGGATTAGCCAAAAACATTCAGTACTTC
- TRBJ2-7 - TRBV12-2 CASRLGEAGTSYEQYF TGTGCAAGTCGCTTAGGGGAAGCGGGGACCTCCTACGAGCAGTACTTC
- TRBJ1-5 - TRBV19 CASSINSYSNQPQHF TGTGCCAGTAGTATCAACAGCTATAGCAATCAGCCCCAGCATTTT
- TRBJ2-7 - TRBV29-1 CSVVNLGQVYEQYF TGCAGCGTTGTTAATTTGGGACAAGTATACGAGCAGTACTTC
- TRBJ2-7 TRBD2 TRBV29-1 CSVEGYGLAGGYEQYF TGCAGCGTTGAAGGTTATGGACTAGCGGGAGGATACGAGCAGTACTTC
- TRBJ2-1 TRBD2 TRBV7-9 CASSSGLAEYNEQFF TGTGCCAGCAGCTCGGGACTAGCGGAATACAATGAGCAGTTCTTC
- TRBJ1-1 - TRBV5-6 CASSLGTGTFEAFF TGTGCCAGCAGCTTAGGGACCGGGACATTCGAAGCTTTCTTT
- TRBJ2-1 TRBD2 TRBV29-1 CSVEDWLAGVYNEQFF TGCAGCGTTGAAGATTGGCTAGCGGGAGTATACAATGAGCAGTTCTTC
- TRBJ2-7 - TRBV7-9 CASSFDGSTYEQYF TGTGCCAGCAGCTTTGACGGGAGCACCTACGAGCAGTACTTC
- TRBJ2-1 - TRBV6-5 CASSYNNNNEQFF TGTGCCAGCAGTTACAACAACAACAATGAGCAGTTCTTC
- TRBJ2-3 - TRBV7-9 CASSPGLTDTQYF TGTGCCAGCAGCCCCGGACTAACCGATACGCAGTATTTT
- TRBJ2-7 TRBD1 TRBV5-6 CASSLVNRGYEQYF TGTGCCAGCAGCTTGGTCAACAGGGGTTACGAGCAGTACTTC
- TRBJ2-7 TRBD1 TRBV30 CAWNRGQGDYEQYF TGTGCCTGGAACAGGGGACAGGGGGACTACGAGCAGTACTTC
- TRBJ2-7 - TRBV7-9 CASSLAGLADEQYF TGTGCCAGCAGCTTAGCAGGCTTGGCCGACGAGCAGTACTTC
- TRBJ2-4 - TRBV4-1 CASKGDVTKNIQYF TGCGCCAGCAAGGGGGACGTGACCAAAAACATTCAGTACTTC
- TRBJ2-1 - TRBV29-1 CSAVANTYNEQFF TGCAGCGCAGTAGCAAATACCTACAATGAGCAGTTCTTC
once TRBJ2-7 - TRBV11-2 CASSSPVGGRGEQYF TGTGCCAGCAGCTCTCCCGTCGGGGGGCGGGGGGAGCAGTACTTC
- TRBJ2-1 TRBD1 TRBV5-1 CASSYPTAGTGGYNEQFF TGCGCCAGCAGCTATCCAACGGCCGGGACAGGCGGCTACAATGAGCAGTTCTTC
- TRBJ2-3 TRBD1 TRBV18 CASSPPRRGSTDTQYF TGTGCCAGCTCACCACCTCGCAGGGGGAGCACAGATACGCAGTATTTT
- TRBJ2-1 - TRBV9 CASSVAGGSYNEQFF TGTGCCAGCAGCGTAGCGGGCGGCAGCTACAATGAGCAGTTCTTC